The 26 T cell receptor beta chains below were found in one sample sequenced in a study of early T cells in non-severe SARS-CoV-2 infection. TCRdb analysed the 5' RACE reads with MiXCR anew, one entry per CDR3 protein. The sample consists of approximately 69,000 distinct CDR3 sequences, more than 9.5% of them appearing once. This specimen consisted of whole blood, obtained at baseline. The receptor source for this set is an adult who was a healthcare worker with PCR-confirmed SARS-CoV-2 infection or an uninfected control (not recorded which).

This clonotype has a handful of counts. The gene calls are TRBV3-1 and TRBJ2-3; D is perhaps TRBD1 (6 bases). The CDR3 loop spans 14 amino acids. The germline V and J ends were trimmed by 3 bases and 1 base, with 8 bases remaining between them. Germline V gives CDR1 LGHDT, CDR2 YNNKEL (reference sequence). DNA for the CDR3: TGTGCCAGCAGCCATAGGACAGGCACAGATACGCAGTATTTT. Translated: CASSHRTGTDTQYF.

This clonotype was detected ten times or more. This chain joins TRBV29-1 and TRBJ2-2; D may match TRBD1 or TRBD2 (5 bases each). The CDR3 sequence is 13 residues long. V lost 6 bases and J 3 bases, leaving 11 bases between the germline ends. Germline V lookup: CDR1 SQVTM, CDR2 ANQGSEA. In nucleotides, the CDR3 is TGCAGCGTGGGGACGGTTTACACCGGGGAGCTGTTTTTT. Translated, it gives CSVGTVYTGELFF.

This chain uses TRBV7-2 with TRBJ2-3, with D unclear. V was pared by 0 bases and J by 4 bases, with 5 bases between. The V gene's germline CDR1 is SGHTA and CDR2 FQGNSA. CDR3 length equals 13 residues. The CDR3 DNA sequence: TGTGCCAGCAGCTTAGCTATCCCAGATACGCAGTATTTT. This sequence encodes CASSLAIPDTQYF. Combining the CDR3 with reference TRBV7-2 and TRBJ2-3 gives the whole variable domain GAGVSQSPSNKVTEKGKDVELRCDPISGHTALYWYRQSLGQGLEFLIYFQGNSAPDKSGLPSDRFSAERTGGSVSTLTIQRTQQEDSAVYLCASSLAIPDTQYFGPGTRLTVL.

This clonotype was seen a few times. The rearrangement uses TRBV2 and TRBJ2-5; D ambiguous. Per the germline V gene, CDR1 is SNHLY and CDR2 is FYNNEI. The ends were cut back, 6 bases at V and 4 bases at J, with 6 bases in the middle. The CDR3 has 11 amino acids. DNA of the CDR3: TGTGCCAGCAGGACTGGAGAGACCCAGTACTTC. Protein sequence: CASRTGETQYF.

Regarding this clonotype: An end of the junction does not agree with germline; a read error may underlie this. The rearrangement uses TRBV14 and TRBJ1-2; no clear D. The CDR3 has 14 amino acids. CDR1 and CDR2 (germline): SGHDN, FVKESK. The CDR3 loop reads CASSQEAVGYGHTF. CDR3 nucleotides: TGTGCCAGCAGCCAAGAGGCGGTAGGGTATGGCCACACCTTC.

This clonotype was observed many times. This chain links TRBV18 with TRBJ1-1; the D is unclear. The CDR3 has 15 residues. V lost 6 bases to trimming and J lost 6 bases, with 20 bases between them. Germline V gene data show CDR1 as KGHSH and CDR2 as LQKENI. CDR3 coding DNA: TGTGCCAGCTCTCCGGGCCGGCAGCACAACGCTGAAGCTTTCTTT. Protein sequence: CASSPGRQHNAEAFF. The full variable domain, completed using reference TRBV18 and TRBJ1-1, is NAGVMQNPRHLVRRRGQEARLRCSPMKGHSHVYWYRQLPEEGLKFMVYLQKENIIDESGMPKERFSAEFPKEGPSILRIQQVVRGDSAAYFCASSPGRQHNAEAFFGQGTRLTVV.

The chain recombines TRBV9 with TRBJ2-2; TRBD2 agrees at 7 bases. Germline CDR1 SGDLS, CDR2 YYNGEE. This CDR3 has 15 amino acids. Trimming removed 3 bases from V and 6 bases from J; junction bases left unmatched: 8. The CDR3 spells CASSGGLYKAGELFF. The CDR3 nucleotides are TGTGCCAGCAGCGGGGGACTATATAAGGCCGGGGAGCTGTTTTTT.

This clonotype turned up a few times. The chain joins TRBV5-1 to TRBJ1-1; D is unclear. The germline CDR1 and CDR2 sequences are SGHRS and YFSETQ. Trimming stripped 4 bases from V and 6 bases from J, with 10 bases between. The CDR3 is made up of 12 amino acids. The CDR3 loop is CASSDLESEAFF. The CDR3 DNA follows: TGCGCCAGCAGCGATTTAGAATCTGAAGCTTTCTTT.

This clonotype showed up many times. V and J are TRBV6-5 and TRBJ2-5, with D maybe TRBD1 (5 bases). The germline CDR1 and CDR2 sequences are MNHEY and SVGAGI. The ends were cut back, 4 bases at V and 4 bases at J, with 10 bases in the middle. The CDR3 spans 13 residues. The CDR3 DNA reads TGTGCCAGCAGTTCAGGGCTGAGAGAGACCCAGTACTTC. Protein product: CASSSGLRETQYF.

A few counts support this clonotype. The V gene is TRBV4-1, the J gene TRBJ2-6; D may match TRBD1 or TRBD2 (6 bases each). Germline assignment: CDR1 MGHRA and CDR2 YSYEKL. The length of the CDR3 is 17 residues. Trimming removed 0 bases from V and 5 bases from J, with 14 bases in between. The CDR3 sequence: CASSQEGGGGRANVLTF. CDR3 sequence (DNA): TGCGCCAGCAGCCAAGAGGGGGGCGGCGGCCGGGCCAACGTCCTGACTTTC.

In this sample, this clonotype turned up a few times. V and J are TRBV2 and TRBJ2-7; 7 positions agree with TRBD1. CDR1 and CDR2 from the germline V gene are SNHLY and FYNNEI. This CDR3 comprises 13 residues. Trimming took 6 bases from V and 2 from J; bases not matched to a gene: 4. The CDR3 coding sequence is TGTGCCAGCAGATGGCAGGGGGCCTACGAGCAGTACTTC. The encoded protein is CASRWQGAYEQYF.

This clonotype showed up many times. The chain recombines TRBV7-2 with TRBJ1-1; D unresolved. Germline V gives CDR1 SGHTA, CDR2 FQGNSA. V lost 2 bases and J lost 0, with 13 bases in between. This CDR3 region has 16 residues. CDR3 region: CASSLSSANMNTEAFF. The CDR3 region has the DNA TGTGCCAGCAGCTTATCGTCAGCTAACATGAACACTGAAGCTTTCTTT.

Many counts were recorded for this clonotype. The chain joins TRBV20-1 to TRBJ2-3; D possibly matches TRBD1 or TRBD2 (5 bases each). V was shortened by 1 base and J by 0 bases, with 14 bases between the two germline ends. Germline-derived CDR1 and CDR2 are DFQATT and SNEGSKA (reference sequence). This CDR3 contains 16 residues. CDR3 bases: TGCAGTGCTAGAGGGGGGTGGGGCTCTAGCACAGATACGCAGTATTTT. It is translated as CSARGGWGSSTDTQYF.

The V gene is TRBV7-6, the J gene TRBJ2-7, with 7 positions matching TRBD1. This CDR3 comprises 17 residues. Germline values: CDR1 SGHVS, CDR2 FNYEAQ. The J segment lost 2 bases and the V segment lost 0 bases, leaving 10 bases of the junction unmatched. CDR3 sequence reads: CASSLAALGDSTYEQYF. CDR3 sequence (DNA): TGTGCCAGCAGCTTAGCGGCACTTGGGGACAGCACCTACGAGCAGTACTTC. Full variable domain (rest looked up from reference TRBV7-6 and TRBJ2-7): GAGVSQSPRYKVTKRGQDVALRCDPISGHVSLYWYRQALGQGPEFLTYFNYEAQQDKSGLPNDRFSAERPEGSISTLTIQRTEQRDSAMYRCASSLAALGDSTYEQYFGPGTRLTVT.

V gene TRBV20-1 combines with J gene TRBJ2-7; 14 positions match TRBD2. The junction had 6 bases not matched to a gene; V was cut back by 5 bases and J by 6 bases. The CDR3 loop spans 14 amino acids. Germline-derived CDR1 and CDR2 are DFQATT and SNEGSKA (reference sequence). The CDR3 reads CSALPGLAGAEQYF. The CDR3 DNA reads TGCAGTGCTCTTCCGGGACTAGCGGGAGCCGAGCAGTACTTC.

CDR3 in amino acids: CASDEWTSSYNEQFF. CDR3 coding DNA: TGTGCCAGCGACGAGTGGACAAGCTCCTACAATGAGCAGTTCTTC. The rearrangement joins TRBV21-1 to TRBJ2-1; no check of the table's D call, TRBD1, against the DNA was made. TRBV21-1 is recorded as a pseudogene. The CDR3 has 15 amino acids.

The CDR3: CAIRGGLTSTDTQYF. CDR3 in DNA: TGTGCCATCAGGGGGGGACTAACAAGCACAGATACGCAGTATTTT. V gene TRBV6-6 combines with J gene TRBJ2-3; D is possibly TRBD1 or TRBD2 (7 bases each). The CDR3 consists of 15 residues. Germline-derived CDR1 and CDR2 are MNHNY and SVGAGI (reference sequence). With 10 bases removed from V and 0 bases from J, the gap between germline ends came to 17 bases.

This clonotype was counted at least ten times. The chain combines TRBV6-6 with TRBJ2-7, with TRBD1 matching 8 bases. CDR1 and CDR2 from the germline V gene are MNHNY and SVGAGI (reference sequence). This CDR3 contains 17 residues. With V trimmed by 0 bases and J by 0 bases, 7 bases remained unmatched. The CDR3 sequence: CASSYSGNRGNSYEQYF. For the CDR3, the DNA is TGTGCCAGCAGTTACTCTGGGAACAGGGGGAACTCCTACGAGCAGTACTTC.

In this sample, this clonotype turned up many times. This chain uses TRBV4-1 with TRBJ2-1, with 10 bases aligning to TRBD2. With V trimmed by 0 bases and J by 8 bases, 7 bases remained unmatched. CDR1 MGHRA and CDR2 YSYEKL come from the germline V gene. This CDR3 region has 16 residues. CDR3 coding DNA: TGCGCCAGCAGCCAAGACAGCGGGAGGGGTTCAGATGAGCAGTTCTTC. It is translated as CASSQDSGRGSDEQFF.

This clonotype was counted only a few times. This chain connects TRBV29-1 to TRBJ2-1; D is ambiguous. Germline assignment: CDR1 SQVTM and CDR2 ANQGSEA. Between the trimmed V and J ends, which lost 7 bases and 5 bases, there was a span of 12 bases. The CDR3 sequence is 12 residues long. CDR3 sequence reads: CSAEEYNNEQFF. As DNA, the CDR3 is TGCAGCGCCGAGGAATACAACAATGAGCAGTTCTTC.

The chain carries TRBV28 and TRBJ1-5, with unresolved D. V lost 3 bases to trimming and J lost 4 bases, with 10 bases between them. There are 14 residues in the CDR3. Germline V gene sequence: CDR1 MDHEN, CDR2 SYDVKM. As DNA, the CDR3 is TGTGCCAGCAGTTTTTTACGCAAGAATCAGCCCCAGCATTTT. Protein sequence: CASSFLRKNQPQHF. The full variable domain, in which reference TRBV28 and TRBJ1-5 provide the parts outside the CDR3, is DVKVTQSSRYLVKRTGEKVFLECVQDMDHENMFWYRQDPGLGLRLIYFSYDVKMKEKGDIPEGYSVSREKKERFSLILESASTNQTSMYLCASSFLRKNQPQHFGDGTRLSIL.

The J gene is TRBJ1-1, the V gene TRBV11-1, with D unresolved. V was pared by 3 bases and J by 4 bases, with 12 bases between. Germline CDR1 and CDR2: SGHAT and FQDESV (reference sequence). This CDR3 has 14 residues. The CDR3 DNA sequence: TGTGCCAGCAGCTTCAGCGGAGGAGGCACTGAAGCTTTCTTT. The encoded protein is CASSFSGGGTEAFF.

This clonotype occurred a few times. The chain is built from TRBV20-1 and TRBJ2-1; 10 bases agree with TRBD2. CDR1 DFQATT and CDR2 SNEGSKA come from the germline V gene (reference sequence). The CDR3 length is 13 residues. With 3 bases clipped from V and 9 bases from J, the junction kept 5 bases outside the gene matches. CDR3 nucleotides: TGCAGTGCTAGGGCTAGCGGGAGCTTTGAGCAGTTCTTC. Protein sequence: CSARASGSFEQFF.

The table lists this clonotype with a few counts. The chain links TRBV7-3 to TRBJ2-1; 10 bases are a match to TRBD1. J lost 4 bases, V lost 4 bases, and 4 bases had no gene match. Germline CDR1 SGHTA, CDR2 FQGTGA. The CDR3 totals 15 residues. The CDR3 coding sequence is TGTGCCAGCAGCTCCCGGGACAGGGGTTACAATGAGCAGTTCTTC. Encoded protein: CASSSRDRGYNEQFF.

This clonotype came up many times. The rearrangement links TRBV6-6 to TRBJ2-5; D remains unclear. V dropped 7 bases and J dropped 0 bases, with 12 bases sitting between them. The CDR3 has 14 residues. Germline CDR1 MNHNY, CDR2 SVGAGI (reference sequence). In DNA, the CDR3 is TGTGCCAGCAATCCGAGACACTACCAAGAGACCCAGTACTTC. Translating gives CASNPRHYQETQYF.

The V call is TRBV7-7, the J call TRBJ1-4, with 9 bases identical to TRBD1. Per the germline V gene, CDR1 is SSHAT and CDR2 is FNYEAQ (reference sequence). CDR3 length equals 15 residues. V shed 2 bases and J 6 bases; nucleotides not matched to a gene: 4. DNA of the CDR3: TGTGCCAGCAGCTTAAACAGGGGGCCGGATGAAAAACTGTTTTTT. Encoded protein: CASSLNRGPDEKLFF.